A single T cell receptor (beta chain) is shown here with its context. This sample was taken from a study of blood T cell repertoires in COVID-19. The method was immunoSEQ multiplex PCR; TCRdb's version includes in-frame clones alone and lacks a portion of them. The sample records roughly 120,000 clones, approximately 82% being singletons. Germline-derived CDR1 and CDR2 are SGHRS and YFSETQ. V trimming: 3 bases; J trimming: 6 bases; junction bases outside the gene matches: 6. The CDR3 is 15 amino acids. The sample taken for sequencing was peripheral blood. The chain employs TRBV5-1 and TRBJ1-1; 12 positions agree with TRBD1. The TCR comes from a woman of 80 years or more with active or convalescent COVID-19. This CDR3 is CASSWGTGGDPEAFF. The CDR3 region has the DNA TGCGCCAGCAGCTGGGGGACAGGGGGCGATCCTGAAGCTTTCTTT.